This entry lists 25 T cell receptor beta chains sequenced from one sample in a study of blood T cell repertoires in COVID-19 (dated by TCRdb to the early 2020s). The library was prepared using the immunoSEQ multiplex PCR assay. Imported from immuneACCESS, the table was reduced by TCRdb to in-frame sequences with V and J called. These copies leave out some clones; in studies compared against another copy, an unresolved V gene accounts for under half, and the cause of the remainder is not known. The sample table records some 64,000 clones; around 82% of these occur just once. The ten largest clones add up to 13% to 15% of the sample. Sequences were obtained from peripheral blood. These receptors were collected from a man aged 60 to 69 with COVID-19, enrolled during active disease.

The chain is built from TRBV19 and TRBJ2-2; D unclear. CDR1 and CDR2 (germline): LNHDA, SQIVND (reference sequence). This CDR3 comprises 11 residues. The V and J ends lost 7 bases and 6 bases respectively, with 6 bases between them. The CDR3 DNA is TGTGCCAGTAAGACTGCCGGGGAGCTGTTTTTT. It specifies CASKTAGELFF.

The chain couples TRBV28 to TRBJ2-6; 9 bases line up with TRBD1. This CDR3 region has 16 residues. Trimming at V came to 10 bases and at J to 2 bases, leaving 9 bases not matched to a gene. CDR1 is MDHEN and CDR2 is SYDVKM in the germline V gene. This CDR3 is CAISGTGTTGANVLTF. The CDR3 DNA reads TGTGCCATCTCGGGGACAGGGACCACTGGGGCCAACGTCCTGACTTTC.

The chain couples TRBV28 to TRBJ2-2; D gene ambiguous. CDR3 length equals 11 residues. The germline V gene encodes CDR1 MDHEN and CDR2 SYDVKM. Trimming took 10 bases from V and 3 from J, leaving 6 bases between them. CDR3 protein: CATRDTGELFF. The CDR3 DNA reads as TGTGCCACCCGGGACACCGGGGAGCTGTTTTTT.

About this clone: This may arise from a read error, as a much more abundant clone is one base away. The chain links TRBV7-6 to TRBJ1-3; D is uncertain. Germline lookup yields CDR1 SGHVS and CDR2 FNYEAQ. There are 17 residues in the CDR3. V was cut by 4 bases and J by 1 base, with 17 bases left in between. DNA of the CDR3: TGTGCCAGCAGCTCTAGTCGCGGGAGGCAATCTGGAAACACCATATATTTT. Encoded protein: CASSSSRGRQSGNTIYF.

V is TRBV5-4 and J is TRBJ1-1; 9 bases line up with TRBD1. This CDR3 has 16 amino acids. V was clipped by 3 bases and J by 0 bases; unmatched bases: 6. In germline, CDR1 is SGHNT, CDR2 YYREEE (reference sequence). The CDR3 region is CASSSGTGLVNTEAFF. In nucleotides, the CDR3 is TGTGCCAGCAGCTCCGGGACAGGGTTGGTGAACACTGAAGCTTTCTTT.

This chain uses TRBV30 with TRBJ2-5; 9 bases map to TRBD1. Germline assignment: CDR1 GTSNPN and CDR2 SVGIG (reference sequence). V lost 3 bases, J lost 5 bases, and 1 base stayed unmatched. CDR3 length equals 12 residues. The CDR3 spells CAWRDRGETQYF. For the CDR3, the DNA is TGTGCCTGGAGGGACAGGGGTGAGACCCAGTACTTC.

V usage is TRBV18 and J usage is TRBJ1-5; no clear D. The CDR3 consists of 13 residues. The germline V gene has CDR1 KGHSH and CDR2 LQKENI. V was trimmed by 6 bases and J by 2 bases, leaving 8 bases between them. CDR3 sequence (DNA): TGTGCCAGCTCGCCTCCGGGCAATCAGCCCCAGCATTTT. Translated: CASSPPGNQPQHF.

The genes are TRBV9 and TRBJ2-7; D is uncertain. Deletions cut 0 bases from V and 3 bases from J, with 4 bases between. The CDR3 runs 12 residues. Per the germline V gene, CDR1 is SGDLS and CDR2 is YYNGEE. CDR3 in DNA: TGTGCCAGCAGCGTAGACGGCTACGAGCAGTACTTC. Translated, it gives CASSVDGYEQYF.

The chain couples TRBV10-3 to TRBJ2-7; TRBD1 is a possible D gene (5 bases). Germline V gene data show CDR1 as ENHRY and CDR2 as SYGVKD. This CDR3 is 14 amino acids long. V was pared by 4 bases and J by 3 bases, with 13 bases between. Written as DNA, the CDR3 is TGTGCCATCAGTGGGGGCTCAGTCAGCTACGAGCAGTACTTC. Protein sequence: CAISGGSVSYEQYF.

The genes are TRBV3-1 (or the pseudogene TRBV3-2) and TRBJ2-1; possibly TRBD2 for D (6 bases). The V end was cut by 8 bases, the J end by 7 bases, with 12 bases between. CDR1 LGHDT and CDR2 YNNKEL come from the germline V gene (reference sequence). This CDR3 region has 12 residues. CDR3 protein: CASEDYKNEQFF. CDR3 sequence (DNA): TGTGCCAGCGAGGACTACAAAAATGAGCAGTTCTTC.

This clone was picked up one time. The chain joins TRBV20-1 to TRBJ2-7; the D gene is possibly TRBD2 (6 bases). The CDR3 is 13 amino acids. CDR1 is DFQATT, CDR2 SNEGSKA, per germline (reference sequence). Trimming took off 3 bases at V and 2 bases at J, with 11 bases between the two ends. The CDR3 loop is CSASPGLTYEQYF. The CDR3 DNA is TGCAGTGCTAGTCCGGGACTTACCTACGAGCAGTACTTC.

The rearrangement uses TRBV29-1 and TRBJ2-3, with D uncertain. The CDR3 length is 14 residues. Per germline, CDR1 SQVTM and CDR2 ANQGSEA. V was pared by 5 bases and J by 4 bases, with 16 bases between. The CDR3 DNA is TGCAGCGTTAGTACAACTTCTCGGGCAGATACGCAGTATTTT. Its protein is CSVSTTSRADTQYF.

The V and J genes are TRBV5-1 and TRBJ2-1, with D perhaps TRBD2 (5 bases). CDR1 SGHRS and CDR2 YFSETQ come from the germline V gene. The CDR3 consists of 14 residues. The V gene lost 2 bases and the J gene lost 8 bases, with 14 bases spanning the gap. CDR3 residues: CASSLRGSNDEQFF. DNA for the CDR3: TGCGCCAGCAGCTTACGGGGTTCGAACGATGAGCAGTTCTTC.

The CDR3 nucleotides are TGTGCCAGCACACTTATAGGACTAGCAGGCACCGGGGAGCTGTTTTTT. This sequence encodes CASTLIGLAGTGELFF. V and J are TRBV27 and TRBJ2-2; TRBD2 aligns across 8 bases. There are 16 residues in the CDR3. J was trimmed by 4 bases and V by 7 bases; bases with no gene match: 11. Germline CDR1 and CDR2: MNHEY and SMNVEV (reference sequence).

For the CDR3, the DNA is TGTGCCAGCAGCGGACCGGGACAAAGCACAGATACGCAGTATTTT. It encodes CASSGPGQSTDTQYF. This rearrangement joins TRBV11-2 to TRBJ2-3; D might be TRBD1 (6 bases). The V end lost 5 bases, the J end lost 0 bases, and 12 bases lay between the germline ends. Germline-derived CDR1 and CDR2 are SGHAT and FQNNGV. CDR3 length: 15 residues.

The chain links TRBV18 to TRBJ1-6; D is possibly TRBD1 (5 bases). The V and J ends lost 3 bases and 8 bases respectively, with 8 bases between them. In germline, CDR1 is KGHSH, CDR2 LQKENI. CDR3 length: 13 residues. DNA of the CDR3: TGTGCCAGCTCACCCCCGGGGGATTCACCCCTCCACTTT. It encodes CASSPPGDSPLHF.

The chain carries TRBV7-3 and TRBJ2-1; 11 bases are shared with TRBD2. The CDR3 is made up of 15 amino acids. Trimming removed 5 bases from V and 4 bases from J; junction bases left unmatched: 4. The V gene's germline CDR1 is SGHTA and CDR2 FQGTGA. The CDR3 DNA reads TGTGCCAGCAGCCGGGGACTAGCGGCGTACAATGAGCAGTTCTTC. This translates into CASSRGLAAYNEQFF.

This clone has a handful of counts. The V and J genes are TRBV4-2 and TRBJ2-3; TRBD1 agrees at 9 bases. J lost 5 bases, V lost 2 bases, and 11 bases had no gene match. This CDR3 region has 17 residues. Germline lookup yields CDR1 LGHNA and CDR2 YNFKEQ. Here the CDR3 DNA reads TGTGCCAGCAGCCAAAGTTTGGGACAGGGAGGTGGAGATACGCAGTATTTT. Amino acids: CASSQSLGQGGGDTQYF.

The rearrangement uses TRBV10-2 and TRBJ2-2, with D possibly matching TRBD2 (6 bases). The CDR3 extends over 14 amino acids. Germline V gives CDR1 WSHSY, CDR2 SAAADI. Deletions cut 8 bases from V and 2 bases from J, with 12 bases between. CDR3 residues: CASGGYYNTGELFF. The CDR3 DNA reads TGCGCCAGCGGAGGGTACTACAACACCGGGGAGCTGTTTTTT.

This chain joins TRBV7-2 and TRBJ2-7; TRBD2 agrees at 12 bases. After removal of 5 bases from V and 4 bases from J, the junction contained 3 bases not matched to a gene. The length of the CDR3 is 14 residues. Germline CDR1 reads SGHTA; CDR2 reads FQGNSA. CDR3 nucleotides: TGTGCCAGCAGCCGGGGGACTAGCGGGTACGAGCAGTACTTC. Translated, it gives CASSRGTSGYEQYF.

V gene TRBV3-1 (or the pseudogene TRBV3-2) combines with J gene TRBJ2-7; D might be TRBD2 (5 bases). The germline CDR1 and CDR2 sequences are LGHDT and YNNKEL (reference sequence). V lost 4 bases and J 3 bases, leaving 10 bases between the germline ends. The CDR3 length is 13 residues. The CDR3 loop reads CASSLVEGYEQYF. Written as DNA, the CDR3 is TGTGCCAGCAGCCTAGTCGAGGGCTACGAGCAGTACTTC.

This clone came up many times. The rearrangement links TRBV19 to TRBJ1-6; TRBD1 might be the D (5 bases). CDR3 size: 14 residues. V lost 3 bases, J lost 7 bases, and 10 bases lay in between. Germline-derived CDR1 and CDR2 are LNHDA and SQIVND (reference sequence). The CDR3 nucleotides read TGTGCCAGTAGTATTTGGGGCTTCAATTCACCCCTCCACTTT. It encodes CASSIWGFNSPLHF.

This sequence joins TRBV14 and TRBJ2-7; 8 nucleotides align to TRBD1. The length of the CDR3 is 15 residues. Germline V CDR1 and CDR2: SGHDN, FVKESK. V lost 4 bases, J lost 4 bases, and 9 bases stayed unmatched. CDR3 protein: CASSLLDREPYEQYF. The CDR3 nucleotides read TGTGCCAGCAGCCTACTGGACAGGGAACCATACGAGCAGTACTTC.

This clone has only a few counts. The chain joins TRBV5-4 to TRBJ2-7; D perhaps matches TRBD2 (6 bases). Germline values: CDR1 SGHNT, CDR2 YYREEE (reference sequence). This CDR3 region has 16 residues. The germline V and J ends were trimmed by 0 bases and 0 bases, with 13 bases remaining between them. CDR3 in DNA: TGTGCCAGCAGCTTGGCCGGGGGTTGGGGCTCCTACGAGCAGTACTTC. Its translation is CASSLAGGWGSYEQYF. The full variable domain, with the rest looked up from reference TRBV5-4 and TRBJ2-7, is ETGVTQSPTHLIKTRGQQVTLRCSSQSGHNTVSWYQQALGQGPQFIFQYYREEENGRGNFPPRFSGLQFPNYSSELNVNALELDDSALYLCASSLAGGWGSYEQYFGPGTRLTVT.

This clone was observed a single time. The chain is built from TRBV5-1 and TRBJ1-2; D not resolved. V was trimmed by 0 bases and J by 3 bases, leaving 9 bases between them. This CDR3 is built from 14 residues. Per the germline V gene, CDR1 is SGHRS and CDR2 is YFSETQ. The CDR3 is CASSLGGGDYGYTF. Written as DNA, the CDR3 is TGCGCCAGCAGCTTGGGTGGCGGAGACTATGGCTACACCTTC.